A selection of T cell receptor beta chains follows, all from one sample in a study of blood T cell repertoires in COVID-19. Here immunoSEQ multiplex PCR was the method, and the copy in TCRdb shows in-frame clones only, minus some. The top ten hold about 9.4% of the sample, which has almost 100,000 clones, approximately 86% seen once. The sample was peripheral blood. The source of these receptors is a middle-aged man with acute or convalescent COVID-19. Both conserved end residues are part of each CDR3. A D gene is named only where the DNA matches it firmly. Part of the rows lack a size; the others show once, few, many or a class for expanded clones.

clone_size	cdr3_length	v_call	d_call	j_call	cdr3_aa	cdr3_nt
.	12	TRBV30	.	TRBJ1-1	CAWGRLNTEAFF	TGTGCCTGGGGCAGGTTGAACACTGAAGCTTTCTTT
few	14	TRBV6-6	.	TRBJ1-1	CASWGDRGSTEAFF	TGTGCCAGCTGGGGGGACCGCGGATCTACTGAAGCTTTCTTT
.	13	TRBV7-8	TRBD1	TRBJ2-4	CASSLSDRVVQYF	TGTGCCAGCAGCTTATCGGACAGGGTAGTTCAGTACTTC
.	16	TRBV3-1/TRBV3-2	.	TRBJ1-4	CASSQGRTVTHEKLFF	TGTGCCAGCAGCCAAGGAAGGACAGTGACTCACGAAAAACTGTTTTTT
.	14	TRBV4-2	TRBD1	TRBJ1-5	CASSLTGPNQPQHF	TGTGCCAGCAGCCTGACAGGGCCGAATCAGCCCCAGCATTTT
.	14	TRBV19	.	TRBJ1-1	CASSIRGSNTEAFF	TGTGCCAGTAGTATAAGGGGTTCGAACACTGAAGCTTTCTTT
.	15	TRBV6-5	TRBD1	TRBJ1-4	CASTRQGGANEKLFF	TGTGCCAGCACCAGACAGGGGGGAGCTAATGAAAAACTGTTTTTT
.	14	TRBV18	.	TRBJ1-5	CASSPGGGNQPQHF	TGTGCCAGCTCACCAGGGGGCGGCAATCAGCCCCAGCATTTT
.	17	TRBV7-2	TRBD1	TRBJ1-4	CASSVTGGVRGNEKLFF	TGTGCCAGCAGCGTCACAGGGGGCGTTCGGGGTAATGAAAAACTGTTTTTT
.	13	TRBV6-5	.	TRBJ1-5	CASGSLRNQPQHF	TGTGCCAGCGGTTCCCTTCGCAATCAGCCCCAGCATTTT
.	14	TRBV2	TRBD1	TRBJ1-3	CASRRGLSGNTIYF	TGTGCCAGCCGTAGGGGGCTTTCTGGAAACACCATATATTTT
.	14	TRBV3-1/TRBV3-2	.	TRBJ1-5	CASSRDISNQPQHF	TGTGCCAGCAGCCGCGACATCTCCAATCAGCCCCAGCATTTT
.	13	TRBV5-1	.	TRBJ1-2	CASSLDGNYGYTF	TGCGCCAGCAGCTTGGACGGTAACTATGGCTACACCTTC
.	15	TRBV6-2/TRBV6-3	.	TRBJ2-7	CASSYSPRTQYEQYF	TGTGCCAGCAGTTACTCGCCCCGGACTCAGTACGAGCAGTACTTC
.	14	TRBV9	.	TRBJ2-3	CASSVGTDTDTQYF	TGTGCCAGCAGCGTAGGGACAGACACAGATACGCAGTATTTT
.	14	TRBV7-2	.	TRBJ1-5	CASSPSGSNQPQHF	TGTGCCAGCAGCCCCTCGGGTAGCAATCAGCCCCAGCATTTT
.	13	TRBV10-3	TRBD2	TRBJ2-7	CATRLAGPYEQYF	TGTGCCACCCGACTAGCGGGACCCTACGAGCAGTACTTC
.	14	TRBV6-5	TRBD1	TRBJ2-2	CASSFTGGTGELFF	TGTGCCAGCAGTTTCACAGGGGGCACCGGGGAGCTGTTTTTT
.	13	TRBV4-2	.	TRBJ1-6	CASSPLADSPLHF	TGTGCCAGCAGCCCTTTAGCCGATTCACCCCTCCACTTT
.	14	TRBV28	TRBD1	TRBJ1-2	CASSLGQGLGGYTF	TGTGCCAGCAGTTTAGGACAGGGGTTGGGTGGCTACACCTTC
.	15	TRBV11-2	TRBD2	TRBJ2-3	CASSLGAGGTDTQYF	TGTGCCAGCAGCTTAGGAGCGGGGGGCACAGATACGCAGTATTTT
.	14	TRBV19	TRBD1	TRBJ2-1	CASSTDRTYNEQFF	TGTGCCAGTAGTACGGACAGGACCTACAATGAGCAGTTCTTC
.	14	TRBV19	.	TRBJ2-7	CASSIAGRIHEQYF	TGTGCCAGTAGTATAGCAGGCAGGATCCACGAGCAGTACTTC
once	13	TRBV24-1	TRBD2	TRBJ2-1	CATSLREGNEQFF	TGTGCCACCAGTCTGCGGGAGGGGAATGAGCAGTTCTTC
.	16	TRBV4-1	.	TRBJ1-1	CASSQGRGGSNTEAFF	TGCGCCAGCAGCCAAGGAAGAGGCGGCTCAAACACTGAAGCTTTCTTT
.	15	TRBV7-3	.	TRBJ1-2	CASSSSGERNYGYTF	TGTGCCAGCAGCTCCTCGGGGGAGCGAAACTATGGCTACACCTTC
.	13	TRBV19	TRBD1	TRBJ1-5	CASSGTANQPQHF	TGTGCCAGTAGTGGGACAGCCAATCAGCCCCAGCATTTT
once	11	TRBV5-1	TRBD1	TRBJ2-1	CASSPGTGRFF	TGCGCCAGCAGCCCCGGGACAGGCCGGTTCTTC
.	12	TRBV19	TRBD1	TRBJ1-1	CASKTGHTEAFF	TGTGCCAGTAAGACAGGGCACACTGAAGCTTTCTTT
.	15	TRBV19	TRBD2	TRBJ2-7	CASRATSGSPHEQYF	TGTGCCAGTAGGGCGACTAGCGGGAGTCCCCACGAGCAGTACTTC
.	12	TRBV6-5	.	TRBJ1-2	CASRGDVDGYTF	TGTGCCAGCAGAGGAGATGTCGATGGCTACACCTTC
.	14	TRBV5-1	TRBD2	TRBJ2-1	CASSGSGRAYEQFF	TGCGCCAGCAGCGGGAGCGGGAGGGCATATGAGCAGTTCTTC
.	15	TRBV6-5	TRBD1	TRBJ2-2	CASSKDRPNTGELFF	TGTGCCAGCAGCAAGGACAGGCCAAACACCGGGGAGCTGTTTTTT
.	14	TRBV3-1/TRBV3-2	TRBD1	TRBJ1-2	CASSQVQGVSGYTF	TGTGCCAGCAGCCAGGTACAGGGGGTGAGTGGCTACACCTTC
.	12	TRBV12-3/TRBV12-4	.	TRBJ1-2	CASSQGNYGYTF	TGTGCCAGCAGCCAGGGGAACTATGGCTACACCTTC
.	13	TRBV14	TRBD1	TRBJ2-7	CASSQVQGWEQYF	TGTGCCAGCAGCCAAGTACAGGGGTGGGAGCAGTACTTC
few	15	TRBV5-1	TRBD1	TRBJ1-2	CASSLVPTGGDGYTF	TGCGCCAGCAGCTTGGTCCCGACAGGGGGCGATGGCTACACCTTC
.	13	TRBV30	.	TRBJ1-4	CAWSGGLKEKLFF	TGTGCCTGGAGTGGGGGGCTGAAAGAAAAACTGTTTTTT
few	15	TRBV30	TRBD1	TRBJ2-2	CAWLNQGAGTGELFF	TGTGCCTGGTTAAACCAGGGGGCCGGCACCGGGGAGCTGTTTTTT
.	17	TRBV5-6	TRBD2	TRBJ2-1	CASSLGTSGRIYNEQFF	TGTGCCAGCAGCCTGGGGACTAGCGGGAGGATTTACAATGAGCAGTTCTTC
.	11	TRBV2	.	TRBJ1-1	CASSEQGKAFF	TGTGCCAGCAGTGAACAGGGGAAAGCTTTCTTT
medium-sized	14	TRBV4-2	.	TRBJ1-1	CASRLTDMNTEAFF	TGTGCCAGTAGACTGACAGACATGAACACTGAAGCTTTCTTT
.	11	TRBV2	.	TRBJ2-7	CASTRNYEQYF	TGTGCCAGCACTCGTAACTACGAGCAGTACTTC
.	14	TRBV19	TRBD1	TRBJ2-4	CASSTPTGFHIQYF	TGTGCCAGTAGTACCCCGACAGGGTTCCACATTCAGTACTTC
few	12	TRBV3-1/TRBV3-2	.	TRBJ2-7	CASSQGPYEQYF	TGTGCCAGCAGCCAAGGGCCCTACGAGCAGTACTTC
once	15	TRBV7-8	.	TRBJ2-5	CASSFWQGQQETQYF	TGTGCCAGCAGCTTCTGGCAGGGCCAACAAGAGACCCAGTACTTC
.	12	TRBV3-1/TRBV3-2	.	TRBJ2-7	CASSQAYYEQYF	TGTGCCAGCAGCCAAGCTTATTACGAGCAGTACTTC
.	15	TRBV29-1	.	TRBJ2-5	CSVALPIRGLETQYF	TGCAGCGTTGCGCTCCCTATAAGGGGGTTGGAGACCCAGTACTTC
once	14	TRBV19	.	TRBJ1-2	CASSIAGQGYGYTF	TGTGCCAGTAGTATAGCAGGCCAGGGCTATGGCTACACCTTC
.	16	TRBV28	TRBD1	TRBJ2-7	CASSSGSGQGISEQYF	TGTGCCAGCAGTTCGGGCTCGGGACAGGGAATCTCCGAGCAGTACTTC
once	16	TRBV15	TRBD1	TRBJ2-3	CATSRSARGRGDTQYF	TGTGCCACCAGCAGATCGGCCAGGGGGAGAGGGGATACGCAGTATTTT
once	13	TRBV7-9	.	TRBJ1-2	CASSRGLSYGYTF	TGTGCCAGCAGCCGCGGACTGAGCTATGGCTACACCTTC
.	14	TRBV29-1	TRBD2	TRBJ2-1	CSVYLAGVHNEQFF	TGCAGCGTATACCTAGCGGGAGTTCACAATGAGCAGTTCTTC